Each of the 2 T cell receptor beta chains below was sequenced from the same sample in a study of blood T cell repertoires in COVID-19. Repertoires were generated with immunoSEQ multiplex PCR, while TCRdb's copy carries only in-frame clones and drops some. Of a few hundred thousand clones listed, 80% to 90% are singletons. The source material was PBMCs or T cells enriched from blood (not recorded which). All receptors derive from a man aged 25-45 years who had recovered from COVID-19.

The genes are TRBV7-2 and TRBJ2-5, with TRBD2 identical over 10 bases. CDR1 and CDR2 from the germline V gene are SGHTA and FQGNSA. CDR3 size: 14 residues. V lost 4 bases to trimming and J lost 6 bases; unmatched junction nucleotides: 5. CDR3 sequence: CASSSSGGDKTQYF. The CDR3 nucleotides are TGTGCCAGCAGCTCTAGCGGGGGTGACAAGACCCAGTACTTC.

This clone was seen more than once but under ten times. The chain employs TRBV19 and TRBJ1-5; D might be TRBD1 (5 bases). Germline loops: CDR1 LNHDA, CDR2 SQIVND (reference sequence). The CDR3 loop spans 19 amino acids. V was clipped by 0 bases and J by 0 bases, with 18 bases between them. Here the CDR3 reads CASSIDLITGGYSNQPQHF. The CDR3 DNA follows: TGTGCCAGTAGTATAGATTTGATTACAGGAGGGTATAGCAATCAGCCCCAGCATTTT.